This T cell receptor (beta chain) is from a study of tumor-infiltrating lymphocytes in primary liver carcinoma (dated by TCRdb to 2016 to 2017). Some background on the complete study: Between November 2015 and early 2016, about 5 patients in China with histopathologically diagnosed primary liver carcinoma had their tumors surgically resected. Hepatocellular carcinoma (four) or combined HCC and intrahepatic cholangiocarcinoma (one) was present in the five patients, who were three men and two women aged 30 to 69 years. Tumors of the five patients were stage T1-T3 N0M0 with maximum diameters of roughly 4.2 to 11 cm. Each sample produced roughly 3.65 to 7.5 million productive TCRbeta reads, and read depth showed no significant difference between tissue types. For each liver tumor, the study sampled five regions along with adjacent normal tissue and blood, and applied TCRbeta repertoire sequencing, expression microarrays and whole-exome sequencing. A total of 35 or so specimens from 5 patients, comprising some 25 tumor regions, 5 adjacent noncancerous liver tissues and 5 peripheral blood samples, were covered by TCRbeta repertoire sequencing. Reproducibility between technical replicate repertoires was high, with correlation coefficients above 0.95 and mean shared-clone rates about 0.91. Points the paper makes about the study in general: Since the samples were bulk and unsorted, there was no way to compare CD4+ and CD8+ T cell repertoires. Pairs of tumor regions showed greater repertoire overlap (mean roughly 35%) than tumor-adjacent pairs (roughly 17%) or tumor-blood pairs (approximately 15%), which is consistent with antigen-driven expansion. A significantly larger repertoire fraction was made up by the top 250 clones in tumors than in blood (p = 0.039). Because sequencing covered only the TCR beta chain and unpaired alpha chains were not captured, true repertoire diversity is likely underestimated. With just a handful of patients in the study, the authors point out that the findings should be validated in a larger study.

V is shortened by 2 bases, J by 3 bases, and the region joining them spans 14 bases. The germline V gene gives CDR1 as SGHAT and CDR2 as FQNNGV. Counted from cysteine to phenylalanine, this CDR3 has 15 amino acids. Only the CDR3 DNA is retained, 45 bases long and in frame from the first base. Using a constant-region primer and ProtoScript II reverse transcriptase, TCRbeta-specific cDNA was reverse-transcribed from around 520 ng total RNA. TCRbeta libraries were built with three nested multiplex PCR rounds, a slightly modified ARM-PCR procedure. Multiplex TRBV1-TRBV30 forward primers and a Cbeta reverse primer were used in the first two PCR rounds, each of which was run for 10 to 11 cycles. Sample barcodes and Illumina adapters were attached in a final 25-cycle PCR using Deep VentR polymerase. Amplicons of 200-500 bp were gel-purified with a QIAquick gel extraction kit before sequencing. The TCRbeta amplicons were sequenced with 250-bp paired-end reads on an Illumina HiSeq 2500. The paper's processing steps were these. Trimmomatic v0.33 was used to quality-trim the reads, and FLASH v1.2.11 was used to merge paired reads so that full CDR3 sequences could be recovered. V, D and J germline segments were assigned to the rearranged TCRbeta sequences using MiGEC v1.2.1b. Clonotype statistics, along with Shannon-Wiener diversity indices, were calculated using VDJtools v1.0.0. To cut down on sampling bias, every analysis after diversity analysis relied on just the 250 most abundant clonotypes from each sample. In TCRdb, the public reads were trimmed at Q25 with fastp and aligned with MiXCR, with productive beta chains retained. Rows with a matching CDR3 protein are joined into one entry that keeps the most common DNA and genes. TCRdb's processing, not the authors' own work, is the source of the V and J calls. The sample data list about 300,000 distinct CDR3 sequences, and more than 55% of these were observed just once. Approximately 9% of the sample goes to the ten largest clones.

RNA from unsorted whole blood was extracted with TRIzol reagent, and germline DNA was obtained with the DNeasy Blood & Tissue kit. Patients had chronic HBV infection and were treatment-naive at sampling. Before surgery, approximately 3.6 milliliters of peripheral blood were drawn into K2EDTA tubes. Comment on this clonotype: Its antigen is unknown. No per-base quality is available; no much larger clone lies one base away.

The receptor comes from a man aged 35-49 years with primary liver carcinoma and hepatitis B virus infection. Sequenced sample: peripheral blood. The chain uses TRBV11-2 and TRBJ2-7; too little of a D gene remains to name it. In nucleotide form, the sequence is TGTGCCAGCAGCTTACATTCAGCCTTCCACTACGAGCAGTACTTC. It translates to CASSLHSAFHYEQYF.